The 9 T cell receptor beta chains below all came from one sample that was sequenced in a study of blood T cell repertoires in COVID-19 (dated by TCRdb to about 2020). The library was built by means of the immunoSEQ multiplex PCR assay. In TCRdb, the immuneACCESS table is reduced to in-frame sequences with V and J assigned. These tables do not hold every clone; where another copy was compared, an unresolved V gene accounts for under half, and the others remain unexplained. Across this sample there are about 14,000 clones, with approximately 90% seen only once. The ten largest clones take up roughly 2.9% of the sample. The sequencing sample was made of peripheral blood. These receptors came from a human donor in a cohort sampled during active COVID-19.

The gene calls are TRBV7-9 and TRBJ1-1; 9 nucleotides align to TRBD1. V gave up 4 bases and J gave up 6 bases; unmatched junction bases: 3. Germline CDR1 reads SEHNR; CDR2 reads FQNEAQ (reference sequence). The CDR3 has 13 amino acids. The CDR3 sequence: CASSSGTGSEAFF. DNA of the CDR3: TGTGCCAGCAGCTCCGGGACAGGGTCTGAAGCTTTCTTT.

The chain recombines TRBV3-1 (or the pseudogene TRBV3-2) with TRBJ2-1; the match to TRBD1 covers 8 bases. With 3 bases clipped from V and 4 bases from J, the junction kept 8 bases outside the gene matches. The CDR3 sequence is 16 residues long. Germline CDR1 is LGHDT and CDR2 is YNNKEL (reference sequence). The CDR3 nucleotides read TGTGCCAGCAGCCAGGGGGGACAGGACTTATACAATGAGCAGTTCTTC. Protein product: CASSQGGQDLYNEQFF.

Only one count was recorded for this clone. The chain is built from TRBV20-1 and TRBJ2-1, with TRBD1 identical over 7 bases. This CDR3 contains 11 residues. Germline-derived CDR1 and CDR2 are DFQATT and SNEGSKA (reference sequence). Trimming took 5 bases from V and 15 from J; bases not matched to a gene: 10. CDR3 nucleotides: TGCAGTGCTGGAGGACAGGATCTCCCGTTCTTC. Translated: CSAGGQDLPFF.

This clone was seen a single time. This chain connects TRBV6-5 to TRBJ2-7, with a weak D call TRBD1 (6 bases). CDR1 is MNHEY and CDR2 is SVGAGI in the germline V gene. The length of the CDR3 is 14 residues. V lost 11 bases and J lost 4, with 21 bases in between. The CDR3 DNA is TGTGCCCTTTACTCTACCAGGGGTGGTTACGAGCAGTACTTC. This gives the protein CALYSTRGGYEQYF.

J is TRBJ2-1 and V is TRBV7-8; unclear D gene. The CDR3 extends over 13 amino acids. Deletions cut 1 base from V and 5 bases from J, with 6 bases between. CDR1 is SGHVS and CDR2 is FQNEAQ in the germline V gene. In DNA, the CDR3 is TGTGCCAGCAGCTTAGATAATGACAATGAGCAGTTCTTC. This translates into CASSLDNDNEQFF.

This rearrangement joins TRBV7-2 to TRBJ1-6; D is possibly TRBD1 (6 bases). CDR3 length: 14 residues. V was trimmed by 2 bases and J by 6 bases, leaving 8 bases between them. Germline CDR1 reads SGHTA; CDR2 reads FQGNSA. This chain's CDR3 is CASSLLGGNSPLHF. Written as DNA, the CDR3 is TGTGCCAGCAGCTTATTAGGGGGTAATTCACCCCTCCACTTT.

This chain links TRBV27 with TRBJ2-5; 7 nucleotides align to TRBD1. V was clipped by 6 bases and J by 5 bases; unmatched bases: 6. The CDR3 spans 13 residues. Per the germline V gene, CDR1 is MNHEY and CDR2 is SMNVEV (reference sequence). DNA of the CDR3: TGTGCCAGCAGACCCTCGGGACAGGAGACCCAGTACTTC. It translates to CASRPSGQETQYF.

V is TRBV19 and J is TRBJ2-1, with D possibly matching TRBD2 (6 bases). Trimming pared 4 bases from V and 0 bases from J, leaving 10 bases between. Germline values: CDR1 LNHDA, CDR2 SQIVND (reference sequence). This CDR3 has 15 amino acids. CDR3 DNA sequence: TGTGCCAGTAGTACTAGAGCGGGCTCCTACAATGAGCAGTTCTTC. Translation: CASSTRAGSYNEQFF. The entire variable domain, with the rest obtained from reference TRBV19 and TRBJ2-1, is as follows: DGGITQSPKYLFRKEGQNVTLSCEQNLNHDAMYWYRQDPGQGLRLIYYSQIVNDFQKGDIAEGYSVSREKKESFPLTVTSAQKNPTAFYLCASSTRAGSYNEQFFGPGTRLTVL.

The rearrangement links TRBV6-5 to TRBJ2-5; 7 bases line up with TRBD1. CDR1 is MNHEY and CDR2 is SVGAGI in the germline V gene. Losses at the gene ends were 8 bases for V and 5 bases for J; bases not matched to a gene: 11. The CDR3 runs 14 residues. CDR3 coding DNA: TGTGCCAGCTTCTTAGATAGGGGGCTGGAGACCCAGTACTTC. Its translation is CASFLDRGLETQYF.